Below are 21 T cell receptor beta chains sequenced from a single sample in a study of T cell changes during pregnancy in multiple sclerosis. TCRdb's copy holds only in-frame clones and misses some; the assay was immunoSEQ multiplex PCR. This repertoire shows roughly 89,000 clones, almost 95% found once; its top ten account for 2% to 2.5%. The sample here was peripheral blood, taken in the third trimester of pregnancy. The receptors were sampled from a female donor with multiple sclerosis, enrolled in a pregnancy study.

The chain has TRBV6-1 and TRBJ1-5; maybe TRBD1 (5 bases). V dropped 2 bases and J dropped 1 base, with 9 bases sitting between them. Germline loops: CDR1 MNHNS, CDR2 SASEGT. This CDR3 region has 15 residues. In DNA form, the CDR3 reads TGTGCCAGCAGTGAAACGGGGGGGAGCAATCAGCCCCAGCATTTT. Protein sequence: CASSETGGSNQPQHF.

The gene calls are TRBV2 and TRBJ2-5, with 10 bases matching TRBD1. In germline, CDR1 is SNHLY, CDR2 FYNNEI. The CDR3 is 15 amino acids. The ends lost 7 bases at V and 4 bases at J; junction bases unmatched: 9. CDR3 sequence: CASTPGQGVAETQYF. The CDR3 DNA is TGTGCCAGCACCCCTGGACAGGGGGTGGCAGAGACCCAGTACTTC.

This sequence joins TRBV21-1 and TRBJ1-5; TRBD1 is taken as the D call from the table, unchecked against the DNA. TRBV21-1 is a pseudogene segment. CDR3 size: 18 residues. DNA for the CDR3: TGTGCCAGCAGCAAATTTTGGTGCAGGGGCGGTGGTAATCAGCCCCAGCATTTT. Translating it yields CASSKFWCRGGGNQPQHF.

This clone was seen a single time. This chain uses TRBV7-2 with TRBJ2-1; 10 bases are shared with TRBD2. Per the germline V gene, CDR1 is SGHTA and CDR2 is FQGNSA. With V trimmed by 3 bases and J by 7 bases, 9 bases remained unmatched. The CDR3 spans 16 residues. CDR3 amino acids: CASSFTLAGARNEQFF. For the CDR3, the DNA is TGTGCCAGCAGCTTTACCCTAGCGGGAGCAAGGAATGAGCAGTTCTTC.

The chain links TRBV10-2 to TRBJ2-3; TRBD2 aligns across 7 bases. The CDR3 has 15 residues. The V gene end was trimmed by 2 bases and the J gene end by 1 base; junction bases not matched to a gene: 3. CDR1 WSHSY and CDR2 SAAADI come from the germline V gene. Here the CDR3 DNA reads TGCGCCAGCAGTGAGGGCGGGAGAGGCACAGATACGCAGTATTTT. Translated, it gives CASSEGGRGTDTQYF.

The chain links TRBV19 to TRBJ2-1; D is ambiguous. Trimming took 6 bases from V and 7 from J, leaving 19 bases between them. Germline CDR1 and CDR2: LNHDA and SQIVND (reference sequence). CDR3 length: 15 residues. CDR3 region: CASSPRVLGQNEQFF. The CDR3 DNA sequence: TGTGCCAGTAGCCCCCGCGTGTTGGGCCAAAATGAGCAGTTCTTC.

A few counts support this clone. This chain connects TRBV29-1 to TRBJ1-1; perhaps TRBD1 as D (5 bases). V was shortened by 4 bases and J by 9 bases, with 9 bases between the two germline ends. CDR3 length: 10 residues. Germline V gene lookup returns CDR1 SQVTM and CDR2 ANQGSEA. The DNA of the CDR3 is TGCAGCGTTGGCGACAGTAAAGCTTTCTTT. Translated, it gives CSVGDSKAFF. The full variable domain, with the rest looked up from reference TRBV29-1 and TRBJ1-1, is SAVISQKPSRDICQRGTSLTIQCQVDSQVTMMFWYRQQPGQSLTLIATANQGSEATYESGFVIDKFPISRPNLTFSTLTVSNMSPEDSSIYLCSVGDSKAFFGQGTRLTVV.

V usage is TRBV25-1 and J usage is TRBJ2-1; TRBD2 matches 7 bases. V was pared by 1 base and J by 2 bases, with 11 bases of the junction left unmatched. This CDR3 has 18 residues. CDR1 and CDR2 from the germline V gene are MGHDK and SYGVNS. The CDR3, as DNA: TGTGCCAGCAGTGAATCGACTTGGGGGGGACTCCCCTACAATGAGCAGTTCTTC. Its translation is CASSESTWGGLPYNEQFF.

The V and J genes are TRBV2 and TRBJ2-2; TRBD2 matches 10 bases. Germline values: CDR1 SNHLY, CDR2 FYNNEI. Trimming cost V 5 bases and J 4 bases; bases outside gene matches: 4. The CDR3 is made up of 15 amino acids. The CDR3 region is CASSLAGAGTGELFF. CDR3 DNA sequence: TGTGCCAGCAGTCTAGCGGGAGCTGGCACCGGGGAGCTGTTTTTT.

A single count supports this clone. This chain's CDR3 is CASSRRSGSGETQYF. CDR3 coding DNA: TGTGCCAGCAGCCGTCGAAGCGGGAGTGGGGAGACCCAGTACTTC. The V and J genes are TRBV5-6 and TRBJ2-5, with TRBD2 matching 8 bases. CDR3 length: 15 amino acids. CDR1 is SGHDT and CDR2 is YYEEEE in the germline V gene. The J segment lost 5 bases and the V segment lost 4 bases, leaving 10 bases of the junction unmatched. Complete variable domain (other parts from reference TRBV5-6 and TRBJ2-5): DAGVTQSPTHLIKTRGQQVTLRCSPKSGHDTVSWYQQALGQGPQFIFQYYEEEERQRGNFPDRFSGHQFPNYSSELNVNALLLGDSALYLCASSRRSGSGETQYFGPGTRLLVL.

The chain has TRBV2 and TRBJ2-1; 10 bases map to TRBD2. Trimming removed 3 bases from V and 7 bases from J; junction bases left unmatched: 9. Germline loops: CDR1 SNHLY, CDR2 FYNNEI. CDR3 length equals 16 residues. The chain's CDR3 is CASSEVGTSASNEQFF. In DNA form, the CDR3 reads TGTGCCAGCAGTGAGGTAGGGACTAGCGCGTCTAATGAGCAGTTCTTC.

V and J are TRBV7-9 and TRBJ2-7; 7 bases map to TRBD1. Trimming cost V 1 base and J 4 bases; bases outside gene matches: 1. Germline assignment: CDR1 SEHNR and CDR2 FQNEAQ (reference sequence). CDR3 length: 13 amino acids. The CDR3 sequence: CASSLGTGYEQYF. In DNA, the CDR3 is TGTGCCAGCAGCTTAGGGACAGGATACGAGCAGTACTTC.

The gene calls are TRBV7-9 and TRBJ2-1, with D perhaps TRBD2 (6 bases). V was cut by 3 bases and J by 5 bases, with 11 bases left in between. Germline assignment: CDR1 SEHNR and CDR2 FQNEAQ (reference sequence). This CDR3 is built from 14 residues. The CDR3 here is CASSLGSGHNEQFF. Written as DNA, the CDR3 is TGTGCCAGCAGCTTGGGGAGCGGGCACAATGAGCAGTTCTTC.

This chain links TRBV14 with TRBJ2-5; D not resolved. V was pared by 1 base and J by 2 bases, with 5 bases between. The CDR3 consists of 13 residues. In germline, CDR1 is SGHDN, CDR2 FVKESK. Here the CDR3 reads CASSQGQQETQYF. CDR3 nucleotides: TGTGCCAGCAGCCAAGGCCAGCAAGAGACCCAGTACTTC.

The rearrangement links TRBV28 to TRBJ2-7; TRBD1 agrees at 9 bases. This CDR3 spans 13 amino acids. Germline CDR1 and CDR2: MDHEN and SYDVKM. With 8 bases clipped from V and 3 bases from J, the junction kept 5 bases outside the gene matches. Written as DNA, the CDR3 is TGTGCCAGCCGCTGGACAGGGGTCTACGAGCAGTACTTC. Protein sequence: CASRWTGVYEQYF.

The chain is built from TRBV28 and TRBJ1-1, with TRBD1 identical over 7 bases. CDR1 and CDR2 from the germline V gene are MDHEN and SYDVKM. CDR3 length: 17 residues. The trim removed 2 bases at V and 0 bases at J, leaving 9 bases unmatched. This CDR3 is CASSLRILGTVNTEAFF. For the CDR3, the DNA is TGTGCCAGCAGTTTACGGATTTTGGGGACAGTGAACACTGAAGCTTTCTTT.

The chain joins TRBV11-3 to TRBJ2-2; maybe TRBD2 (6 bases). V was pared by 4 bases and J by 2 bases, with 14 bases between. Germline lookup yields CDR1 SGHNT and CDR2 YENEEA. The CDR3 spans 16 residues. The CDR3 loop reads CASSSSWDFNTGELFF. The CDR3 DNA is TGTGCCAGCAGCTCCTCATGGGACTTTAACACCGGGGAGCTGTTTTTT.

The chain combines TRBV5-8 with TRBJ2-5; weak D call: TRBD1 (7 bases). CDR1 and CDR2 from the germline V gene are SGHTS and YDEGEE. The CDR3 contains 15 residues. Between the trimmed V and J ends, which lost 3 bases and 2 bases, there was a span of 14 bases. The CDR3 reads CASSSAGTAQETQYF. The CDR3 DNA follows: TGTGCCAGCAGCTCGGCGGGGACAGCACAAGAGACCCAGTACTTC.

The chain combines TRBV27 with TRBJ1-1, with 8 bases identical to TRBD1. This CDR3 has 14 amino acids. Germline-derived CDR1 and CDR2 are MNHEY and SMNVEV (reference sequence). With 5 bases clipped from V and 2 bases from J, the junction kept 4 bases outside the gene matches. The CDR3 sequence: CASSPGQANTEAFF. The CDR3 DNA is TGTGCCAGCAGTCCGGGACAGGCCAACACTGAAGCTTTCTTT.

J is TRBJ1-5 and V is TRBV28, with D perhaps TRBD1 (6 bases). Per the germline V gene, CDR1 is MDHEN and CDR2 is SYDVKM. The CDR3 has 16 amino acids. Trimming removed 5 bases at V and 3 bases at J, with 17 bases between. CDR3 nucleotides: TGTGCCAGCAGTGAGGGGGGGTTCGGCCTCAATCAGCCCCAGCATTTT. It codes for CASSEGGFGLNQPQHF.

This rearrangement joins TRBV29-1 to TRBJ2-4; no reliable D call. With 6 bases removed from V and 0 bases from J, the gap between germline ends came to 12 bases. The CDR3 extends over 14 amino acids. Germline CDR1 is SQVTM and CDR2 is ANQGSEA. The CDR3 reads CSVRQQLAKNIQYF. CDR3 nucleotide sequence: TGCAGCGTCCGACAACAACTAGCCAAAAACATTCAGTACTTC.